These 7 T cell receptor beta chains originate from one sample sequenced in a study of T-cell memory formation after mild COVID-19. TCRdb recomputed calls from the 5' RACE reads with MiXCR, one row per CDR3 protein. The table lists under 700,000 distinct CDR3 sequences, about 20% of them singletons. The material sequenced was PBMCs or a T cell subset sorted from them (not recorded which). Receptors were obtained from an adult woman who had mild COVID-19 (a few samples of this study predate the infection). Cell type and time point are not known.

The chain employs TRBV11-3 and TRBJ2-4; perhaps D is TRBD1 or TRBD2 (5 bases each). The germline gives CDR1 SGHNT, CDR2 YENEEA. The CDR3 loop spans 16 amino acids. Deletions cut 5 bases from V and 0 bases from J, with 14 bases between. CDR3: CASSVRDGLAKNIQYF. As DNA, the CDR3 is TGTGCCAGCAGCGTCCGGGACGGACTAGCCAAAAACATTCAGTACTTC.

This chain uses TRBV7-2 with TRBJ2-5, with D maybe TRBD2 (6 bases). Germline lookup yields CDR1 SGHTA and CDR2 FQGNSA. The germline V and J ends were trimmed by 4 bases and 7 bases, with 13 bases remaining between them. There are 13 residues in the CDR3. The chain's CDR3 is CASSSGLEGTQYF. CDR3 nucleotides: TGTGCCAGCAGCTCGGGGTTGGAGGGGACCCAGTACTTC.

The V gene is TRBV2, the J gene TRBJ1-1; 8 positions agree with TRBD1. The CDR3 has 14 amino acids. Trimming removed 8 bases from V and 1 base from J; junction bases left unmatched: 6. Germline V gives CDR1 SNHLY, CDR2 FYNNEI. CDR3 bases: TGTGCCAGCGGACCTGGGACAGGGAACACTGAAGCTTTCTTT. Amino acid sequence: CASGPGTGNTEAFF.

This clonotype has a handful of counts. This chain links TRBV24-1 with TRBJ2-3, with 14 bases matching TRBD2. This CDR3 contains 17 residues. Germline trimming cut 6 bases from V and 2 bases from J; bases unmatched to any gene: 6. The V gene's germline CDR1 is KGHDR and CDR2 SFDVKD. The CDR3 reads CATSPGLAGEYTDTQYF. In DNA form, the CDR3 reads TGTGCCACCAGTCCGGGACTAGCGGGGGAATACACAGATACGCAGTATTTT.

In this sample, this clonotype turned up a few times. The chain links TRBV5-1 to TRBJ2-7; 7 bases fit TRBD1. Germline V gives CDR1 SGHRS, CDR2 YFSETQ. The CDR3 extends over 14 amino acids. V dropped 4 bases and J dropped 5; count of bases not matched to a gene: 9. The CDR3 nucleotides read TGCGCCAGCAGCCCAAGGGGGCTTCCCCACGAGCAGTACTTC. Its translation is CASSPRGLPHEQYF. Full variable domain (missing parts from reference TRBV5-1 and TRBJ2-7): KAGVTQTPRYLIKTRGQQVTLSCSPISGHRSVSWYQQTPGQGLQFLFEYFSETQRNKGNFPGRFSGRQFSNSRSEMNVSTLELGDSALYLCASSPRGLPHEQYFGPGTRLTVT.

This chain joins TRBV20-1 and TRBJ1-4, with TRBD1 matching over 9 bases. This CDR3 has 15 residues. Germline CDR1 DFQATT, CDR2 SNEGSKA (reference sequence). The junction had 5 bases not matched to a gene; V was cut back by 1 base and J by 5 bases. CDR3 coding DNA: TGCAGTGCTAGAGTCCGGACAGGGGTGAATGAAAAACTGTTTTTT. Translated, it gives CSARVRTGVNEKLFF.

For the CDR3, the DNA is TGTGCCATCAGTCCGGGCGGGAACTCCTACAATGAGCAGTTCTTC. This gives the protein CAISPGGNSYNEQFF. The rearrangement uses TRBV10-3 and TRBJ2-1; TRBD2 is a possible D gene (6 bases). The CDR3 is 15 amino acids. V lost 5 bases to trimming and J lost 0 bases, with 11 bases between them. CDR1 ENHRY and CDR2 SYGVKD come from the germline V gene.